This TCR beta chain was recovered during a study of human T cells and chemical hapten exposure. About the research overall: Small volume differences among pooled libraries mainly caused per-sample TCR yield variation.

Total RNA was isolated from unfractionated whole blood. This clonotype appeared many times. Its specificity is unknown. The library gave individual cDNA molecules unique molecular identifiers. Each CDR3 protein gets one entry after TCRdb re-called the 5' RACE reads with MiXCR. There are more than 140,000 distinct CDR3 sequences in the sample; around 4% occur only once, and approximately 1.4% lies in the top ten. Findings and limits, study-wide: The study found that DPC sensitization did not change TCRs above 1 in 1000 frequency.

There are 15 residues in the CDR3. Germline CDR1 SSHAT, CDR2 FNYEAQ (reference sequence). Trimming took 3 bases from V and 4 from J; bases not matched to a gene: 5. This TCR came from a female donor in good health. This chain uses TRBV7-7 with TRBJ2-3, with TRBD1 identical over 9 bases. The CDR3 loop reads CASSLGTGYSDTQYF. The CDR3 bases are TGTGCCAGCAGCTTGGGGACAGGGTATTCAGATACGCAGTATTTT.